These T cell receptor beta chains were read from a single sample in a study of identical twins. A single record per CDR3 protein comes from TCRdb applying MiXCR to the 5' RACE reads. The sample has 150,000 or so distinct CDR3 sequences; around 3.4% are singletons. The sequenced sample consisted of memory T cells sorted from blood. All receptors derive from a man aged 18 to 35 in good health. Both conserved end residues are part of each CDR3. The order of the fields is J gene, D gene, CDR3 length, clone size, V gene, CDR3 protein, CDR3 DNA. The D gene is left open where the match is weak. A row's size may be missing; if present it is once, few, many or a size class.

J gene: TRBJ1-4; D gene: -; CDR3 length: 17; clone size: -; V gene: TRBV5-1; CDR3 protein: CASSSGIGGATNEKLFF; CDR3 DNA: TGCGCCAGCAGCTCTGGGATAGGAGGAGCAACTAATGAAAAACTGTTTTTT
J gene: TRBJ2-7; D gene: -; CDR3 length: 13; clone size: many; V gene: TRBV7-2; CDR3 protein: CASSFGPNSEQYF; CDR3 DNA: TGTGCCAGCAGCTTCGGGCCAAACTCCGAGCAGTACTTC
J gene: TRBJ2-1; D gene: -; CDR3 length: 15; clone size: many; V gene: TRBV4-1; CDR3 protein: CASSHLGGIYNEQFF; CDR3 DNA: TGCGCCAGCAGCCATCTAGGAGGGATTTACAATGAGCAGTTCTTC
J gene: TRBJ2-2; D gene: -; CDR3 length: 15; clone size: many; V gene: TRBV25-1; CDR3 protein: CASSGGGANTGELFF; CDR3 DNA: TGTGCCAGCAGTGGGGGCGGAGCGAACACCGGGGAGCTGTTTTTT
J gene: TRBJ1-4; D gene: -; CDR3 length: 13; clone size: many; V gene: TRBV6-1; CDR3 protein: CATHRAGDEKLFF; CDR3 DNA: TGTGCCACCCACAGGGCGGGGGACGAAAAACTGTTTTTT
J gene: TRBJ1-1; D gene: -; CDR3 length: 13; clone size: many; V gene: TRBV5-1; CDR3 protein: CASSPTENTEAFF; CDR3 DNA: TGCGCCAGCAGCCCCACAGAGAACACTGAAGCTTTCTTT
J gene: TRBJ2-1; D gene: TRBD1; CDR3 length: 15; clone size: many; V gene: TRBV7-9; CDR3 protein: CASSVGQGAGNEQFF; CDR3 DNA: TGTGCCAGCAGCGTAGGACAGGGGGCAGGCAATGAGCAGTTCTTC
J gene: TRBJ2-1; D gene: TRBD2; CDR3 length: 15; clone size: -; V gene: TRBV4-2; CDR3 protein: CASSQVTGGTNEQFF; CDR3 DNA: TGTGCCAGCAGCCAGGTCACGGGAGGGACCAATGAGCAGTTCTTC
J gene: TRBJ1-2; D gene: -; CDR3 length: 15; clone size: few; V gene: TRBV3-1; CDR3 protein: CASSQDPQGDYGYTF; CDR3 DNA: TGTGCCAGCAGCCAAGATCCCCAGGGTGACTATGGCTACACCTTC
J gene: TRBJ2-7; D gene: TRBD2; CDR3 length: 18; clone size: many; V gene: TRBV3-1; CDR3 protein: CASSQDPPSAGGTYEQYF; CDR3 DNA: TGTGCCAGCAGCCAAGATCCCCCCTCAGCGGGAGGGACCTACGAGCAGTACTTC
J gene: TRBJ2-3; D gene: TRBD1; CDR3 length: 16; clone size: many; V gene: TRBV5-4; CDR3 protein: CASSHATGGPTDTQYF; CDR3 DNA: TGTGCCAGCAGTCACGCCACAGGGGGTCCCACAGATACGCAGTATTTT
J gene: TRBJ2-7; D gene: -; CDR3 length: 12; clone size: many; V gene: TRBV5-1; CDR3 protein: CASSAGREALYF; CDR3 DNA: TGCGCCAGCAGCGCGGGACGGGAAGCTTTATACTTC
J gene: TRBJ1-1; D gene: -; CDR3 length: 14; clone size: many; V gene: TRBV5-6; CDR3 protein: CASSSLDGNTEAFF; CDR3 DNA: TGTGCCAGCAGCTCTTTAGACGGGAACACTGAAGCTTTCTTT
J gene: TRBJ1-5; D gene: -; CDR3 length: 14; clone size: many; V gene: TRBV12-3/TRBV12-4; CDR3 protein: CASSTTGRRQPQHF; CDR3 DNA: TGTGCCAGCAGTACTACAGGGAGAAGACAGCCCCAGCATTTT
J gene: TRBJ2-7; D gene: -; CDR3 length: 15; clone size: many; V gene: TRBV5-8; CDR3 protein: CASSLIGQNSYEQYF; CDR3 DNA: TGTGCCAGCAGCCTAATCGGACAGAACTCCTACGAGCAGTACTTC
J gene: TRBJ2-1; D gene: -; CDR3 length: 14; clone size: many; V gene: TRBV20-1; CDR3 protein: CSARATGPINEQFF; CDR3 DNA: TGCAGTGCTAGAGCAACGGGGCCAATCAATGAGCAGTTCTTC
J gene: TRBJ2-3; D gene: -; CDR3 length: 15; clone size: many; V gene: TRBV12-3/TRBV12-4; CDR3 protein: CASSSWLTSTDTQYF; CDR3 DNA: TGTGCCAGCAGTTCCTGGCTCACTAGCACAGATACGCAGTATTTT
J gene: TRBJ2-7; D gene: -; CDR3 length: 15; clone size: many; V gene: TRBV12-3/TRBV12-4; CDR3 protein: CASSLNPKGSYEQYF; CDR3 DNA: TGTGCCAGCAGTTTAAATCCAAAGGGTAGCTACGAGCAGTACTTC
J gene: TRBJ1-3; D gene: TRBD1; CDR3 length: 14; clone size: many; V gene: TRBV12-3/TRBV12-4; CDR3 protein: CASSRTGAGNTIYF; CDR3 DNA: TGTGCCAGCAGCCGGACAGGGGCAGGAAACACCATATATTTT
J gene: TRBJ2-3; D gene: TRBD2; CDR3 length: 16; clone size: many; V gene: TRBV5-1; CDR3 protein: CASSPTLAGTRDTQYF; CDR3 DNA: TGCGCCAGCAGCCCGACCTTAGCGGGCACAAGGGATACGCAGTATTTT
J gene: TRBJ2-2; D gene: -; CDR3 length: 15; clone size: many; V gene: TRBV12-3/TRBV12-4; CDR3 protein: CASTPGPMNTGELFF; CDR3 DNA: TGTGCCAGCACCCCCGGACCGATGAACACCGGGGAGCTGTTTTTT
J gene: TRBJ1-6; D gene: TRBD1; CDR3 length: 16; clone size: many; V gene: TRBV15; CDR3 protein: CATSRATGTGASPLHF; CDR3 DNA: TGTGCCACCAGCAGAGCCACCGGGACAGGCGCTTCACCCCTCCACTTT
J gene: TRBJ2-5; D gene: TRBD2; CDR3 length: 14; clone size: many; V gene: TRBV20-1; CDR3 protein: CSAAPRGGGETQYF; CDR3 DNA: TGCAGTGCTGCGCCGCGGGGGGGCGGGGAGACCCAGTACTTC
J gene: TRBJ2-1; D gene: -; CDR3 length: 15; clone size: many; V gene: TRBV12-3/TRBV12-4; CDR3 protein: CASSPPARPYNEQFF; CDR3 DNA: TGTGCCAGCAGCCCCCCGGCTAGACCCTACAATGAGCAGTTCTTC
J gene: TRBJ2-5; D gene: TRBD1; CDR3 length: 15; clone size: many; V gene: TRBV5-1; CDR3 protein: CASSLGDRGQETQYF; CDR3 DNA: TGCGCCAGCAGCTTGGGGGACAGGGGCCAAGAGACCCAGTACTTC
J gene: TRBJ1-1; D gene: -; CDR3 length: 11; clone size: -; V gene: TRBV11-3; CDR3 protein: CASSFSYRAFF; CDR3 DNA: TGTGCCAGCAGCTTTAGTTACAGAGCTTTCTTT
J gene: TRBJ2-3; D gene: -; CDR3 length: 13; clone size: many; V gene: TRBV4-2; CDR3 protein: CASSQETMDTQYF; CDR3 DNA: TGTGCCAGCAGCCAAGAGACTATGGATACGCAGTATTTT
J gene: TRBJ1-5; D gene: TRBD1; CDR3 length: 15; clone size: many; V gene: TRBV12-3/TRBV12-4; CDR3 protein: CASRLGQGGSQPQHF; CDR3 DNA: TGTGCCAGCAGATTGGGACAGGGCGGTTCCCAGCCCCAGCATTTT
J gene: TRBJ2-7; D gene: TRBD1; CDR3 length: 14; clone size: many; V gene: TRBV2; CDR3 protein: CASHKGQAAGEQYF; CDR3 DNA: TGTGCCAGTCATAAGGGACAGGCTGCAGGCGAGCAGTACTTC
J gene: TRBJ2-5; D gene: TRBD2; CDR3 length: 16; clone size: many; V gene: TRBV11-2; CDR3 protein: CASGPRAGGRETTQYF; CDR3 DNA: TGTGCCAGCGGTCCCAGGGCGGGAGGGAGGGAAACGACCCAGTACTTC
J gene: TRBJ1-2; D gene: TRBD1; CDR3 length: 14; clone size: few; V gene: TRBV25-1; CDR3 protein: CASSGTGLGYGYTF; CDR3 DNA: TGTGCCAGCAGTGGGACAGGGCTCGGCTATGGCTACACCTTC
J gene: TRBJ1-2; D gene: -; CDR3 length: 12; clone size: many; V gene: TRBV7-9; CDR3 protein: CASSVTGRGTHF; CDR3 DNA: TGTGCCAGCAGCGTAACAGGGCGGGGGACCCACTTC
J gene: TRBJ2-1; D gene: -; CDR3 length: 15; clone size: -; V gene: TRBV3-1; CDR3 protein: CASSQDGTALNEQFF; CDR3 DNA: TGTGCCAGCAGCCAAGACGGGACCGCTCTGAATGAGCAGTTCTTC
J gene: TRBJ2-2; D gene: TRBD1; CDR3 length: 15; clone size: many; V gene: TRBV24-1; CDR3 protein: CATRGTGSDTGELFF; CDR3 DNA: TGTGCCACCAGGGGGACAGGGTCCGACACCGGGGAGCTGTTTTTT
J gene: TRBJ1-5; D gene: TRBD1; CDR3 length: 15; clone size: many; V gene: TRBV28; CDR3 protein: CASRAGGDSNQPQHF; CDR3 DNA: TGTGCCAGCAGGGCAGGGGGAGATAGCAATCAGCCCCAGCATTTT
J gene: TRBJ2-7; D gene: TRBD1; CDR3 length: 15; clone size: many; V gene: TRBV28; CDR3 protein: CASRDRGQLVYEQYF; CDR3 DNA: TGTGCCAGCAGAGACAGGGGGCAATTGGTCTACGAGCAGTACTTC
J gene: TRBJ1-6; D gene: -; CDR3 length: 12; clone size: many; V gene: TRBV12-3/TRBV12-4; CDR3 protein: CASGGLNSPLHF; CDR3 DNA: TGTGCCAGCGGGGGGCTAAATTCACCCCTCCACTTT
J gene: TRBJ2-5; D gene: TRBD2; CDR3 length: 14; clone size: many; V gene: TRBV12-3/TRBV12-4; CDR3 protein: CASSGSGRGETQYF; CDR3 DNA: TGTGCCAGCAGCGGTAGCGGGAGGGGGGAGACCCAGTACTTC
J gene: TRBJ2-7; D gene: -; CDR3 length: 13; clone size: -; V gene: TRBV25-1; CDR3 protein: CASSEFASYEQYF; CDR3 DNA: TGTGCCAGCAGTGAATTCGCATCCTACGAGCAGTACTTC
J gene: TRBJ2-7; D gene: -; CDR3 length: 15; clone size: many; V gene: TRBV6-2/TRBV6-3; CDR3 protein: CASRDSGPSDDEQYF; CDR3 DNA: TGTGCCAGCAGAGACTCGGGACCCTCTGACGACGAGCAGTACTTC
J gene: TRBJ2-1; D gene: TRBD2; CDR3 length: 14; clone size: many; V gene: TRBV2; CDR3 protein: CASTGLAGYNEQFF; CDR3 DNA: TGTGCCAGCACCGGACTAGCGGGATACAATGAGCAGTTCTTC
J gene: TRBJ1-2; D gene: -; CDR3 length: 13; clone size: many; V gene: TRBV3-1; CDR3 protein: CASSPGQYYGYTF; CDR3 DNA: TGTGCCAGCAGCCCCGGACAGTACTATGGCTACACCTTC
J gene: TRBJ1-1; D gene: -; CDR3 length: 13; clone size: many; V gene: TRBV30; CDR3 protein: CAWRRGGNTEAFF; CDR3 DNA: TGTGCCTGGAGGCGGGGGGGGAACACTGAAGCTTTCTTT
J gene: TRBJ2-1; D gene: TRBD2; CDR3 length: 15; clone size: many; V gene: TRBV20-1; CDR3 protein: CSARILAGGYNEQFF; CDR3 DNA: TGCAGTGCTAGAATACTAGCGGGAGGGTACAATGAGCAGTTCTTC
J gene: TRBJ2-7; D gene: -; CDR3 length: 12; clone size: -; V gene: TRBV18; CDR3 protein: CASSPASREQYF; CDR3 DNA: TGTGCCAGCTCACCCGCGTCGCGAGAGCAGTACTTC
J gene: TRBJ2-1; D gene: -; CDR3 length: 14; clone size: many; V gene: TRBV14; CDR3 protein: CASSQAGTHNEQFF; CDR3 DNA: TGTGCCAGCAGCCAAGCAGGAACGCACAATGAGCAGTTCTTC
J gene: TRBJ1-4; D gene: -; CDR3 length: 13; clone size: many; V gene: TRBV6-5; CDR3 protein: CASSYSTGGKLFF; CDR3 DNA: TGTGCCAGCAGTTACTCTACAGGAGGTAAACTGTTTTTT
J gene: TRBJ2-5; D gene: -; CDR3 length: 14; clone size: many; V gene: TRBV11-3; CDR3 protein: CASSLVWGQETQYF; CDR3 DNA: TGTGCCAGCAGCTTAGTATGGGGGCAAGAGACCCAGTACTTC
J gene: TRBJ2-1; D gene: TRBD2; CDR3 length: 15; clone size: many; V gene: TRBV11-2; CDR3 protein: CASRLTSGVNNEQFF; CDR3 DNA: TGTGCCAGCAGGTTGACTAGCGGGGTAAACAATGAGCAGTTCTTC
J gene: TRBJ2-7; D gene: TRBD2; CDR3 length: 14; clone size: many; V gene: TRBV19; CDR3 protein: CASTLGGSSYEQYF; CDR3 DNA: TGTGCCAGTACGCTTGGCGGGAGCTCCTACGAGCAGTACTTC
J gene: TRBJ1-6; D gene: TRBD1; CDR3 length: 15; clone size: many; V gene: TRBV5-1; CDR3 protein: CASSLGTGINSPLHF; CDR3 DNA: TGCGCCAGCAGCTTGGGGACAGGGATTAATTCACCCCTCCACTTT
J gene: TRBJ2-5; D gene: -; CDR3 length: 13; clone size: few; V gene: TRBV11-2; CDR3 protein: CASSSGVDATQYF; CDR3 DNA: TGTGCCAGCAGCTCAGGGGTTGATGCGACCCAGTACTTC
J gene: TRBJ2-3; D gene: TRBD2; CDR3 length: 16; clone size: many; V gene: TRBV6-2/TRBV6-3; CDR3 protein: CASSSDGSGTWDTQYF; CDR3 DNA: TGTGCCAGCAGTTCGGACGGTAGCGGGACTTGGGATACGCAGTATTTT
J gene: TRBJ1-5; D gene: -; CDR3 length: 13; clone size: many; V gene: TRBV19; CDR3 protein: CASSINRAQPQHF; CDR3 DNA: TGTGCCAGTAGTATAAACAGGGCTCAGCCCCAGCATTTT
J gene: TRBJ1-1; D gene: -; CDR3 length: 14; clone size: many; V gene: TRBV7-2; CDR3 protein: CASSLVPDNTEAFF; CDR3 DNA: TGTGCCAGCAGCTTAGTTCCGGATAACACTGAAGCTTTCTTT